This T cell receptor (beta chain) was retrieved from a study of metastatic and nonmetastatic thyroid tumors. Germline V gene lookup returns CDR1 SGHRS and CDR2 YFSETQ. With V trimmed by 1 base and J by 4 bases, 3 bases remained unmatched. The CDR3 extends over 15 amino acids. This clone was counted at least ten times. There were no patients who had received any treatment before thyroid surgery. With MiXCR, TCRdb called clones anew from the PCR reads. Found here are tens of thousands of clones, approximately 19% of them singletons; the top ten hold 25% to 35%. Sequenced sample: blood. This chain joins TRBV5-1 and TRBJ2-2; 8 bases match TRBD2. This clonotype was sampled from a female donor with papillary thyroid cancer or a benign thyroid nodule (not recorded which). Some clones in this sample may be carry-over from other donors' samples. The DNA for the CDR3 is TGCGCCAGCAGCTTGAACGGGGGGGGCACCGGGGAGCTGTTTTTT. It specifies CASSLNGGGTGELFF.